This TCR beta chain was documented in a study of OX40 agonist ivuxolimab in advanced cancers. For context, the study as a whole: Ivuxolimab, which targeted the costimulatory receptor OX40 (CD134), was an agonistic, fully human IgG2 monoclonal antibody. Intravenous ivuxolimab was administered to patients every 2 weeks at six dose levels: 0.01, 0.1, 0.3, 1.5, 3 and 10 mg/kg. Of the approximately 54 patients in dose escalation, 19 had hepatocellular carcinoma, about 15 had melanoma, 9 had renal cell carcinoma and 9 had head and neck cancer. In the dose-escalation cohort, approximately 80% of patients were male, and the mean age was 60 years with a range of roughly 20 to 79. Patients were allowed to have had prior anti-PD-1, anti-PD-L1 or anti-CTLA-4 therapy, and around two fifths of the dose-escalation patients had been treated with checkpoint inhibitors. Partial responses occurred in three dose-escalation patients, of whom one had hepatocellular carcinoma and two had cutaneous melanoma. Peripheral TCRbeta sequencing aimed to test whether ivuxolimab altered TCR sequence diversity and caused clonal T-cell expansion. The paper describes the monotherapy dose-escalation part (N ≈ 52 patients) of the phase I trial of ivuxolimab.

Study-wide findings and limitations: After ivuxolimab, CD8+ T cells had more expanded clones than CD4+ T cells on average. Antigen specificity was not determined for the clonally expanded peripheral T cells. At doses from 0.1 to 3.0 mg/kg, clonal expansion was seen in both CD4+ and CD8+ blood T cells between baseline and week 6. Low levels of normalized T-cell clonal expansion were also seen in some nonresponding patients. Partial responders in the 0.1-3.0 mg/kg groups had among the lowest normalized peripheral clonal expansion, especially among CD8+ T cells.

Patients with autoimmune disease history or receiving systemic immunosuppression were excluded from the trial. Peripheral blood for TCR sequencing was drawn from every dose cohort at baseline, at cycle 4 day 1 and at cycle 7 day 1. Samples were obtained from an open-label, multicenter, first-in-human phase I dose-escalation trial of ivuxolimab. Adults with locally advanced or metastatic melanoma, renal cell, hepatocellular, or head and neck squamous cell carcinoma were enrolled in the trial. Before TCR sequencing, CD4+ and CD8+ T cells were separately sorted from peripheral blood. This clone is a singleton in its sample. The target of this receptor is not known. Base qualities are not recorded, but no much larger clone differs from it by a single base. Reading from cysteine to phenylalanine, the CDR3 counts 14 amino acids. The DNA shown is the 42-base CDR3, in frame from base 1. The CDR1 and CDR2 encoded by the germline V gene (reference sequence) are SGHKS and YYEKEE. V is shortened by 0 bases, J by 4 bases, and the region joining them spans 8 bases.

Genomic DNA was extracted from sorted cells for sequencing of the TCRbeta CDR3 region. The immunoSEQ Assay was used for sequencing of TCRbeta CDR3 regions. Imported from immuneACCESS, the table was reduced by TCRdb to in-frame sequences with V and J called. These copies leave out some clones; in studies compared against another copy, an unresolved V gene accounts for under half, and the cause of the remainder is not known. Recorded for this sample are tens of thousands of clones; 75% to 90% of them occurred a single time. The ten largest clones add up to approximately 2.2% of the sample. The rearranged segments are TRBV5-5 and TRBJ1-5, with no confidently assigned D gene. Sample: CD4+ or CD8+ T cells sorted from blood, taken in a trial of the OX40 agonist ivuxolimab. The source of this sequence is an adult with an advanced solid tumor such as melanoma, head and neck, liver or kidney cancer. The DNA reads TGTGCCAGCAGCTTGGTCCCCTCGAATCAGCCCCAGCATTTT. This encodes CASSLVPSNQPQHF.